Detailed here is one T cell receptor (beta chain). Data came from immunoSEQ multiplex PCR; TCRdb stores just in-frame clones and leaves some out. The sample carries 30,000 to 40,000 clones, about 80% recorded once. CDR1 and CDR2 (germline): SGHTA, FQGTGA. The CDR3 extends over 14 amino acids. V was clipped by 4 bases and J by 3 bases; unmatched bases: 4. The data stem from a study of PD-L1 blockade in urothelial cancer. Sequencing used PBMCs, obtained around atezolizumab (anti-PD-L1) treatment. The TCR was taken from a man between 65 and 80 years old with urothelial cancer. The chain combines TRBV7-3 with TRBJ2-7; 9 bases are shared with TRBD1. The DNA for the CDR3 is TGTGCCAGCAGCTCCGGGACAGGGAACTACGAGCAGTACTTC. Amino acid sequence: CASSSGTGNYEQYF. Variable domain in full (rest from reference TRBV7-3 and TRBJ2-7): GAGVSQTPSNKVTEKGKYVELRCDPISGHTALYWYRQSLGQGPEFLIYFQGTGAADDSGLPNDRFFAVRPEGSVSTLKIQRTERGDSAVYLCASSSGTGNYEQYFGPGTRLTVT.